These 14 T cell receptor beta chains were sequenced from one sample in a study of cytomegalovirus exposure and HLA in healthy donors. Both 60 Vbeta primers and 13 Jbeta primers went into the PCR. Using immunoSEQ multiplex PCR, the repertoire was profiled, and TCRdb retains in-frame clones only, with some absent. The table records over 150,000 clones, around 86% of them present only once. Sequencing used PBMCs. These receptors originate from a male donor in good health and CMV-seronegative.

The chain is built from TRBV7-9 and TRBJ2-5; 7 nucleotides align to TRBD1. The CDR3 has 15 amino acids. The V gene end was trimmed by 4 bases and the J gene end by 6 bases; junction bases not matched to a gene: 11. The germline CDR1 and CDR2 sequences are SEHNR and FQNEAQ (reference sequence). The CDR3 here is CASSSSARDRKTQYF. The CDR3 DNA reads TGTGCCAGCAGCTCAAGCGCTCGGGACAGAAAGACCCAGTACTTC.

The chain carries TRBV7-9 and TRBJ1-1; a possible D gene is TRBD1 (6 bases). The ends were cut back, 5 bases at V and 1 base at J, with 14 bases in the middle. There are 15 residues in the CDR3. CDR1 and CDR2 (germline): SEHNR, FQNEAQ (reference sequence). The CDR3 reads CASSPVRGQNTEAFF. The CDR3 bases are TGTGCCAGCAGCCCGGTCAGGGGCCAGAACACTGAAGCTTTCTTT.

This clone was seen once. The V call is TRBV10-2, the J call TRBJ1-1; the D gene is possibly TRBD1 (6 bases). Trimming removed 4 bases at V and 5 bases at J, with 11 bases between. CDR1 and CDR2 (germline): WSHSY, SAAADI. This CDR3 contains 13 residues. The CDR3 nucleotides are TGCGCCAGCAGTGCGGGGGGCCCAACTGAAGCTTTCTTT. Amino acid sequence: CASSAGGPTEAFF.

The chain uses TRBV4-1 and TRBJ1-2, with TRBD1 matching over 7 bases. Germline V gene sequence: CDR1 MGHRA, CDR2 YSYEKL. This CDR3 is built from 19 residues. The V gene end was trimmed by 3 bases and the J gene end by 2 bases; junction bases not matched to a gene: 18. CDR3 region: CASSQGPGQAPFLNYGYTF. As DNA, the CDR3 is TGCGCCAGCAGCCAGGGTCCCGGACAGGCGCCTTTCCTAAACTATGGCTACACCTTC.

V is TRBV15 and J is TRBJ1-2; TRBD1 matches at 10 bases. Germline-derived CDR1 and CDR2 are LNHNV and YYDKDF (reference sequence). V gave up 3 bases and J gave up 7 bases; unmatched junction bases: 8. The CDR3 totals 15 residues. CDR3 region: CATSSTGTGVIGYTF. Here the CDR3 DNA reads TGTGCCACCAGCAGCACCGGGACAGGGGTAATTGGCTACACCTTC.

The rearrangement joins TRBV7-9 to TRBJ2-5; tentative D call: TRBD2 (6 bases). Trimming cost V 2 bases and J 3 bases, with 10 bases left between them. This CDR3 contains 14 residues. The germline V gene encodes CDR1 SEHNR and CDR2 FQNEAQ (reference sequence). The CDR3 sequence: CASSLTAGKETQYF. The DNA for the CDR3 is TGTGCCAGCAGCTTAACCGCGGGAAAAGAGACCCAGTACTTC. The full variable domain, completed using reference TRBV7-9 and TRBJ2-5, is DTGVSQNPRHKITKRGQNVTFRCDPISEHNRLYWYRQTLGQGPEFLTYFQNEAQLEKSRLLSDRFSAERPKGSFSTLEIQRTEQGDSAMYLCASSLTAGKETQYFGPGTRLLVL.

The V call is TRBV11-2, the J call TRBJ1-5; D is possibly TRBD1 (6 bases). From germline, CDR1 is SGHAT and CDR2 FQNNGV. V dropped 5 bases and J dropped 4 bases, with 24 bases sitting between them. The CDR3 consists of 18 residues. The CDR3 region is CASSPYSFPGAVNQPQHF. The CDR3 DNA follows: TGTGCCAGCAGCCCATACTCCTTCCCAGGGGCGGTTAATCAGCCCCAGCATTTT.

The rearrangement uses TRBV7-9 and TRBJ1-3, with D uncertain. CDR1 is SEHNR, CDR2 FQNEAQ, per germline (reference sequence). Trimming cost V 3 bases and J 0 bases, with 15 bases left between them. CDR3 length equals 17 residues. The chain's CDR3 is CASSFPIETSSGNTIYF. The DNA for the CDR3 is TGTGCCAGCAGCTTCCCCATCGAGACAAGCTCTGGAAACACCATATATTTT.

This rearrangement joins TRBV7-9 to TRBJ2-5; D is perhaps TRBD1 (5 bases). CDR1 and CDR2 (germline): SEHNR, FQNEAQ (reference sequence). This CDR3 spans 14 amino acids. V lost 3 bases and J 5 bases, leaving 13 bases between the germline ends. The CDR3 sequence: CASSFGRVRETQYF. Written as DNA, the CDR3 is TGTGCCAGCAGCTTCGGCAGGGTCCGGGAGACCCAGTACTTC.

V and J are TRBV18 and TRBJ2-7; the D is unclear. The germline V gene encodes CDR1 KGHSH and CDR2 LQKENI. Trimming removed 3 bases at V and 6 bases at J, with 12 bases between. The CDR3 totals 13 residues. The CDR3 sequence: CASSPRPRGEQYF. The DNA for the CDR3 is TGTGCCAGCTCACCGCGGCCGAGAGGCGAGCAGTACTTC. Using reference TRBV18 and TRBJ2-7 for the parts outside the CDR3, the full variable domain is NAGVMQNPRHLVRRRGQEARLRCSPMKGHSHVYWYRQLPEEGLKFMVYLQKENIIDESGMPKERFSAEFPKEGPSILRIQQVVRGDSAAYFCASSPRPRGEQYFGPGTRLTVT.

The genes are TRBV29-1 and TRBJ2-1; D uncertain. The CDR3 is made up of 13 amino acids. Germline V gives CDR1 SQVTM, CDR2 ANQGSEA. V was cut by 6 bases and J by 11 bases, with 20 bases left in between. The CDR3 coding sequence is TGCAGCGTGCTTCACTATGTTGCATTTCAGCAGTTCTTC. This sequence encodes CSVLHYVAFQQFF.

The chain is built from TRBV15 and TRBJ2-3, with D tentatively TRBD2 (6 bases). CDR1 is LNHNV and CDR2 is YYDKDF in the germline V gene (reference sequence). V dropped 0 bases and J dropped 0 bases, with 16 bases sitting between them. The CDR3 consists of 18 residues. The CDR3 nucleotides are TGTGCCACCAGCAGAGAGGGCCCTAGCGCGGTTAGCACAGATACGCAGTATTTT. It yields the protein CATSREGPSAVSTDTQYF. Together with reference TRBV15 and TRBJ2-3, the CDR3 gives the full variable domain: DAMVIQNPRYQVTQFGKPVTLSCSQTLNHNVMYWYQQKSSQAPKLLFHYYDKDFNNEADTPDNFQSRRPNTSFCFLDIRSPGLGDTAMYLCATSREGPSAVSTDTQYFGPGTRLTVL.

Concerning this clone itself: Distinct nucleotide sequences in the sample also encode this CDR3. CDR3 sequence (DNA): TGTGCCAGCAGCTTAGACCGGAACACCGGGGAGCTGTTTTTT. It yields the protein CASSLDRNTGELFF. The chain carries TRBV11-2 and TRBJ2-2; the D is unclear. The V end lost 0 bases, the J end lost 1 base, and 3 bases lay between the germline ends. CDR1 is SGHAT, CDR2 FQNNGV, per germline. The CDR3 sequence is 14 residues long.

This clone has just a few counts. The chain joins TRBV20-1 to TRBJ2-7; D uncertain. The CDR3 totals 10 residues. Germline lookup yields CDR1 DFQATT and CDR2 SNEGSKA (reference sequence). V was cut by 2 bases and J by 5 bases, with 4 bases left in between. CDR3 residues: CSARYNEQYF. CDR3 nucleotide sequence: TGCAGTGCTAGATACAACGAGCAGTACTTC.